The rows below give T cell receptor beta chains drawn from one sample of a study of siplizumab effects on memory and regulatory T cells. TCRdb's copy holds only in-frame clones and misses some; the assay was immunoSEQ multiplex PCR. The sample comprises 85,000 or so clones, just under 95% of which are singletons, and approximately 17% rests with the top ten. Specimen: CD8+ T cells sorted from blood. The receptors derive from a human donor in good health. CDR3s include the opening cysteine and the closing phenylalanine or tryptophan. The D gene is left open where the match is weak. Size values are once, few and many counts, or a class for expanded clones, and some rows have none.

>TRBV5-1|14|TRBJ1-1|.|.
CASSLGGLNTEAFF
TGCGCCAGCAGCTTGGGGGGGCTGAACACTGAAGCTTTCTTT
>TRBV7-3|14|TRBJ2-2|TRBD1|.
CASSPTGGTGELFF
TGTGCCAGCAGCCCGACAGGGGGCACCGGGGAGCTGTTTTTT
>TRBV6-5|15|TRBJ1-5|.|.
CASNLWGDSNQPQHF
TGTGCCAGCAATCTTTGGGGGGATAGCAATCAGCCCCAGCATTTT
>TRBV6-5|14|TRBJ1-2|TRBD1|once
CASRNAGQGDGYTF
TGTGCCAGCAGAAACGCCGGACAGGGAGATGGCTACACCTTC
>TRBV11-2|11|TRBJ2-3|.|.
CASSLEDTQYF
TGTGCCAGCAGCTTAGAAGATACGCAGTATTTT
>TRBV6-1|14|TRBJ2-5|.|.
CASSDFGPQETQYF
TGTGCCAGCAGTGATTTCGGGCCCCAAGAGACCCAGTACTTC
>TRBV30|12|TRBJ2-7|.|.
CAWKFRGNEQYF
TGTGCCTGGAAATTTAGGGGGAACGAGCAGTACTTC
>TRBV7-9|11|TRBJ2-7|.|.
CASSLSYEQYF
TGTGCCAGCAGCTTAAGCTACGAGCAGTACTTC
>TRBV4-2|15|TRBJ2-3|TRBD2|.
CASKAGVRGTDTQYF
TGTGCCAGCAAAGCGGGAGTGAGAGGCACAGATACGCAGTATTTT
>TRBV7-6|14|TRBJ1-1|.|.
CASSPRGGNTEAFF
TGTGCCAGCAGCCCCCGAGGGGGAAACACTGAAGCTTTCTTT
>TRBV6-5|13|TRBJ2-7|.|.
CASSYASGYEQYF
TGTGCCAGCAGTTACGCTTCTGGGTACGAGCAGTACTTC
>TRBV29-1|15|TRBJ1-3|TRBD1|.
CSVLHLTGTGNTIYF
TGCAGCGTGCTACACCTGACAGGGACTGGAAACACCATATATTTT
>TRBV11-2|18|TRBJ2-2|.|.
CASSLSGTRTVNTGELFF
TGTGCCAGCAGCCTTAGTGGTACAAGGACAGTGAACACCGGGGAGCTGTTTTTT
>TRBV10-3|17|TRBJ2-1|TRBD2|.
CATMTSGSGNSYNEQFF
TGTGCCACCATGACTAGCGGGAGCGGTAACTCCTACAATGAGCAGTTCTTC
>TRBV6-5|14|TRBJ1-2|.|.
CASSYRPRDYGYTF
TGTGCCAGCAGTTATCGGCCGAGGGACTATGGCTACACCTTC
>TRBV9|16|TRBJ2-2|TRBD2|few
CASSVVSGRATGELFF
TGTGCCAGCAGCGTAGTTAGCGGGAGGGCCACCGGGGAGCTGTTTTTT
>TRBV27|11|TRBJ1-1|.|.
CASGPREGAFF
TGTGCCAGCGGCCCTCGGGAGGGGGCTTTCTTT
>TRBV18|13|TRBJ2-5|.|.
CASSRDFQETQYF
TGTGCCAGCTCAAGGGACTTCCAAGAGACCCAGTACTTC
>TRBV28|15|TRBJ2-1|.|.
CASSSGLRSYNEQFF
TGTGCCAGCAGTTCAGGACTCCGCTCCTACAATGAGCAGTTCTTC
>TRBV18|17|TRBJ2-3|.|.
CASSPQEWGYGTDTQYF
TGTGCCAGCTCACCACAGGAATGGGGATACGGCACAGATACGCAGTATTTT
>TRBV7-9|13|TRBJ1-1|.|.
CATQGGGYTEAFF
TGTGCCACACAGGGAGGGGGATACACTGAAGCTTTCTTT
>TRBV2|15|TRBJ1-1|.|.
CASSEDKVAYAEAFF
TGTGCCAGCAGTGAAGATAAGGTGGCTTACGCTGAAGCTTTCTTT
>TRBV2|14|TRBJ2-7|.|.
CASMGWRGPYEQYF
TGTGCCAGCATGGGATGGAGGGGCCCCTACGAGCAGTACTTC
>TRBV7-3|15|TRBJ2-1|.|.
CASSLTGGTYNEQFF
TGTGCCAGCAGCTTAACGGGCGGGACCTACAATGAGCAGTTCTTC
>TRBV7-9|11|TRBJ2-7|.|.
CASRVGNEQYF
TGTGCCAGTCGGGTTGGCAACGAGCAGTACTTC
>TRBV11-2|14|TRBJ1-1|.|.
CASSLESMNTEAFF
TGTGCCAGCAGCTTAGAGTCAATGAACACTGAAGCTTTCTTT
>TRBV28|15|TRBJ2-3|TRBD1|.
CASSPGQGATDTQYF
TGTGCCAGCAGTCCCGGACAGGGGGCAACAGATACGCAGTATTTT
>TRBV9|15|TRBJ2-7|.|.
CASSVGGRFSYEQYF
TGTGCCAGCAGCGTAGGAGGCAGGTTCTCCTACGAGCAGTACTTC
>TRBV15|13|TRBJ1-4|.|.
CATSIEIYRELFF
TGTGCCACCAGTATCGAGATCTACCGGGAACTGTTTTTT
>TRBV28|16|TRBJ1-4|.|few
CASRLYHFATNEKLFF
TGTGCCAGCAGGCTATACCATTTTGCAACTAATGAAAAACTGTTTTTT
>TRBV7-8|13|TRBJ2-1|.|.
CASSLGFNAEQFF
TGTGCCAGCAGCTTAGGGTTCAACGCTGAGCAGTTCTTC
>TRBV13|12|TRBJ1-1|.|.
CASSLVPAEAFF
TGTGCCAGCAGCTTAGTCCCAGCTGAAGCTTTCTTT
>TRBV29-1|13|TRBJ2-3|.|.
CSVEGGATDTQYF
TGCAGCGTTGAAGGAGGAGCGACAGATACGCAGTATTTT
>TRBV27|13|TRBJ2-7|.|.
CASSLYPLDEQYF
TGTGCCAGCAGTTTATACCCCCTCGACGAGCAGTACTTC
>TRBV6-5|13|TRBJ2-1|.|.
CASSYSGGLEQFF
TGTGCCAGCAGTTACTCGGGAGGACTTGAGCAGTTCTTC
>TRBV18|17|TRBJ1-4|.|few
CASSPPKGFEANEKLFF
TGTGCCAGCTCACCACCAAAAGGGTTCGAGGCTAATGAAAAACTGTTTTTT
>TRBV23-1|14|TRBJ2-7|.|.
CASSQSGAAYEQYF
TGCGCCAGCAGTCAATCGGGGGCGGCCTACGAGCAGTACTTC
>TRBV25-1|13|TRBJ2-7|.|.
CASSATDIYEQYF
TGTGCCAGCAGTGCCACCGACATCTACGAGCAGTACTTC
>TRBV7-9|10|TRBJ2-1|.|.
CASSSGEQFF
TGTGCCAGCAGTAGCGGCGAGCAGTTCTTC
>TRBV28|17|TRBJ2-1|.|.
CASSSEFKGEERDEQFF
TGTGCCAGCAGTTCCGAGTTTAAGGGGGAAGAACGAGATGAGCAGTTCTTC
>TRBV29-1|11|TRBJ2-7|.|.
CSVQYSYEQYF
TGCAGCGTGCAGTATTCCTACGAGCAGTACTTC
>TRBV10-3|17|TRBJ2-3|TRBD1|.
CAISELWTGGSADTQYF
TGTGCCATCAGTGAGTTATGGACAGGGGGAAGCGCAGATACGCAGTATTTT
>TRBV9|16|TRBJ2-1|TRBD2|many
CASSAPSGSSYNEQFF
TGTGCCAGCAGCGCCCCAAGCGGGAGCTCCTACAATGAGCAGTTCTTC
>TRBV14|13|TRBJ2-1|.|.
CASSQSLYNEQFF
TGTGCCAGCAGCCAGTCCCTATACAATGAGCAGTTCTTC
>TRBV7-9|15|TRBJ1-4|TRBD1|.
CASSPPTGSNEKLFF
TGTGCCAGCAGCCCCCCGACAGGGTCTAATGAAAAACTGTTTTTT
>TRBV4-1|14|TRBJ2-7|.|.
CASSQPGRSYEQYF
TGCGCCAGCAGCCAACCGGGCCGTTCCTACGAGCAGTACTTC
>TRBV19|15|TRBJ2-7|.|.
CASTPKGGLSYEQYF
TGTGCCAGTACTCCCAAAGGAGGGCTTTCCTACGAGCAGTACTTC
>TRBV14|15|TRBJ2-1|TRBD2|.
CASSLLAGNRNEQFF
TGTGCCAGCAGTCTTCTAGCGGGAAATAGGAATGAGCAGTTCTTC
>TRBV5-1|14|TRBJ1-1|.|.
CASSLGHMNTEAFF
TGCGCCAGCAGCTTGGGACACATGAACACTGAAGCTTTCTTT
>TRBV7-6|16|TRBJ2-5|TRBD1|.
CASTQPRDRGQETQYF
TGTGCCAGCACCCAACCCCGGGACAGGGGACAAGAGACCCAGTACTTC
>TRBV5-4|14|TRBJ2-7|TRBD1|.
CASSSGQGVDEQYF
TGTGCCAGCAGCTCCGGACAGGGGGTAGACGAGCAGTACTTC
>TRBV4-2|13|TRBJ1-1|.|.
CASSYDPNTEAFF
TGTGCCAGCAGCTATGACCCGAACACTGAAGCTTTCTTT
>TRBV7-8|14|TRBJ1-1|.|.
CASSLTGGNTEAFF
TGTGCCAGCAGCTTGACAGGAGGGAACACTGAAGCTTTCTTT
>TRBV4-1|15|TRBJ2-7|.|.
CASSHLTPSSYEQYF
TGCGCCAGCAGCCATCTGACTCCGAGCTCCTACGAGCAGTACTTC
>TRBV27|13|TRBJ2-3|.|.
CASSLEPRGPQYF
TGTGCCAGCAGTTTGGAGCCACGGGGACCGCAGTATTTT